This T cell receptor (beta chain) is drawn from a study of shared clonotypes between healthy human individuals. Produced via immunoSEQ multiplex PCR; TCRdb's table is partial and in-frame only. The profile shows some 500,000 clones, almost 97% of them singletons. Study-level points and caveats: Compared with memory subsets, naive subsets generally had larger estimated richness.

To note about this clone: Its specificity is not known.

The ends were cut back, 5 bases at V and 4 bases at J, with 12 bases in the middle. The length of the CDR3 is 14 residues. Per germline, CDR1 WNHNN and CDR2 SYGVQD (reference sequence). Sequencing was done on a sample of naive CD4+ T cells sorted from blood. Subset specified: CD45RA+ positively selected. The receptor was derived from a woman aged 25 to 39 in good health. The rearrangement uses TRBV10-1 and TRBJ2-1, with D perhaps being TRBD1 or TRBD2 (6 bases each). The chain's CDR3 is CASSRGTPYNEQFF. CDR3 coding DNA: TGCGCCAGCAGTCGCGGGACACCATACAATGAGCAGTTCTTC.